The rows below give T cell receptor beta chains drawn from one sample of a study of T cells in narcolepsy. Using immunoSEQ multiplex PCR, the repertoire was profiled, and TCRdb retains in-frame clones only, with some absent. The sample yields approximately 30,000 clones, about four fifths seen once. Material for sequencing was CD45RA- memory CD4+ T cells from PBMCs. These receptors originate from a human donor with narcolepsy. CDR3s include the opening cysteine and the closing phenylalanine or tryptophan. Each record gives: J gene, V gene, D gene, clone size, CDR3 protein, CDR3 DNA. The D gene is left open where the match is weak. The size of a clone is reported for some rows only, either as once, few or many, or as a class for expanded clones.

j_gene: TRBJ2-6; v_gene: TRBV6-5; d_gene: -; abundance: -; CDR3aa: CASSRDMANVLTF; CDR3nt: TGTGCCAGCAGTAGGGACATGGCCAACGTCCTGACTTTC
j_gene: TRBJ2-1; v_gene: TRBV28; d_gene: -; abundance: -; CDR3aa: CASIGEGPTLNEQFF; CDR3nt: TGTGCCAGCATTGGTGAGGGCCCCACACTCAATGAGCAGTTCTTC
j_gene: TRBJ2-7; v_gene: TRBV5-1; d_gene: -; abundance: -; CDR3aa: CASSLAEGYEQYF; CDR3nt: TGCGCCAGCAGCTTGGCCGAGGGCTACGAGCAGTACTTC
j_gene: TRBJ2-3; v_gene: TRBV18; d_gene: TRBD1; abundance: -; CDR3aa: CASSPRQGSTDTQYF; CDR3nt: TGTGCCAGCTCACCTCGACAGGGGTCGACAGATACGCAGTATTTT
j_gene: TRBJ1-1; v_gene: TRBV14; d_gene: -; abundance: few; CDR3aa: CASSRTGFEAFF; CDR3nt: TGTGCCAGCAGCCGAACAGGGTTTGAAGCTTTCTTT
j_gene: TRBJ1-1; v_gene: TRBV2; d_gene: -; abundance: -; CDR3aa: CASRWTDEKAFF; CDR3nt: TGTGCCAGCCGATGGACAGATGAAAAAGCTTTCTTT
j_gene: TRBJ2-1; v_gene: TRBV5-6; d_gene: TRBD2; abundance: -; CDR3aa: CASSDGGAYNEQFF; CDR3nt: TGTGCCAGCAGTGATGGGGGGGCCTACAATGAGCAGTTCTTC
j_gene: TRBJ2-3; v_gene: TRBV10-2; d_gene: -; abundance: -; CDR3aa: CASRKGGDTDTQYF; CDR3nt: TGCGCCAGCAGGAAGGGGGGTGACACAGATACGCAGTATTTT
j_gene: TRBJ1-1; v_gene: TRBV19; d_gene: TRBD1; abundance: -; CDR3aa: CASSLRTGRNTEAFF; CDR3nt: TGTGCCAGTAGTTTAAGGACAGGGAGGAACACTGAAGCTTTCTTT
j_gene: TRBJ2-5; v_gene: TRBV5-1; d_gene: TRBD1; abundance: -; CDR3aa: CASSPGTGGYQETQYF; CDR3nt: TGCGCCAGCAGCCCCGGGACAGGGGGGTACCAAGAGACCCAGTACTTC
j_gene: TRBJ1-5; v_gene: TRBV10-3; d_gene: -; abundance: -; CDR3aa: CATRGSNQPQHF; CDR3nt: TGTGCCACCAGGGGTAGCAATCAGCCCCAGCATTTT
j_gene: TRBJ1-1; v_gene: TRBV28; d_gene: -; abundance: -; CDR3aa: CASSYPGPRTEAFF; CDR3nt: TGTGCCAGCAGTTACCCAGGGCCAAGGACTGAAGCTTTCTTT
j_gene: TRBJ1-1; v_gene: TRBV25-1; d_gene: -; abundance: -; CDR3aa: CASSERQPNTEAFF; CDR3nt: TGTGCCAGCAGTGAAAGGCAGCCGAACACTGAAGCTTTCTTT
j_gene: TRBJ2-1; v_gene: TRBV2; d_gene: TRBD1; abundance: -; CDR3aa: CASSGNKGQGDNEQFF; CDR3nt: TGTGCCAGCAGTGGAAATAAGGGACAGGGGGACAATGAGCAGTTCTTC
j_gene: TRBJ1-6; v_gene: TRBV6-5; d_gene: TRBD1; abundance: -; CDR3aa: CASSPGGSYNSPLHF; CDR3nt: TGTGCCAGCAGCCCAGGGGGCTCCTATAATTCACCCCTCCACTTT
j_gene: TRBJ2-1; v_gene: TRBV6-6; d_gene: -; abundance: -; CDR3aa: CASSYRGTYNEQFF; CDR3nt: TGTGCCAGCAGTTACCGGGGGACCTACAATGAGCAGTTCTTC
j_gene: TRBJ2-1; v_gene: TRBV2; d_gene: TRBD2; abundance: -; CDR3aa: CASRGGSSYNEQFF; CDR3nt: TGTGCCAGCCGCGGGGGTAGCTCCTACAATGAGCAGTTCTTC
j_gene: TRBJ2-2; v_gene: TRBV9; d_gene: TRBD1; abundance: once; CDR3aa: CASTPTGGHFVGGELFF; CDR3nt: TGTGCCAGCACCCCGACAGGGGGCCACTTCGTTGGTGGGGAGCTGTTTTTT
j_gene: TRBJ1-1; v_gene: TRBV27; d_gene: -; abundance: -; CDR3aa: CASSPRTGRTVMNTEAFF; CDR3nt: TGTGCCAGCAGTCCTCGGACGGGGAGGACCGTAATGAACACTGAAGCTTTCTTT
j_gene: TRBJ1-2; v_gene: TRBV7-9; d_gene: -; abundance: -; CDR3aa: CASSLYRDGYTF; CDR3nt: TGTGCCAGCAGCTTGTACAGGGACGGCTACACCTTC
j_gene: TRBJ2-3; v_gene: TRBV5-4; d_gene: -; abundance: -; CDR3aa: CASGMTRGVADTQYF; CDR3nt: TGTGCCAGCGGAATGACCAGGGGGGTTGCAGATACGCAGTATTTT
j_gene: TRBJ2-3; v_gene: TRBV11-3; d_gene: -; abundance: -; CDR3aa: CASSTRTSTDTQYF; CDR3nt: TGTGCCAGCAGCACCCGGACTAGCACAGATACGCAGTATTTT
j_gene: TRBJ2-3; v_gene: TRBV29-1; d_gene: -; abundance: -; CDR3aa: CSVDLLRYDTQYF; CDR3nt: TGCAGCGTAGACCTCCTAAGGTATGATACGCAGTATTTT